Below are 31 T cell receptor beta chains sequenced from a single sample in a study of prognosis after radiotherapy for stage I lung cancer. TCR beta CDR3 amplification from genomic DNA was performed by two-round multiplex PCR. TRBV and TRBJ genes each had their own specific primers in first-round PCR. TCRdb ran MiXCR on the multiplex PCR reads and lists one entry per CDR3 protein. The sample records more than 30,000 distinct CDR3 sequences, roughly two fifths being singletons. The sample in question was PBMCs, obtained before or after stereotactic body radiation therapy (not recorded which). These receptors came from a donor at least 50 years old with non-small cell lung cancer.

This rearrangement joins TRBV5-1 to TRBJ1-2; tentatively, D is TRBD1 (5 bases). The germline V gene encodes CDR1 SGHRS and CDR2 YFSETQ. Trimming took 5 bases from V and 7 from J, leaving 21 bases between them. The length of the CDR3 is 15 residues. CDR3 sequence (DNA): TGCGCCAGCAGAAGAGGGACTCCCGGCGGCTCTGGCTACACCTTC. Its protein product is CASRRGTPGGSGYTF. The complete variable domain, with remaining parts taken from reference TRBV5-1 and TRBJ1-2, reads KAGVTQTPRYLIKTRGQQVTLSCSPISGHRSVSWYQQTPGQGLQFLFEYFSETQRNKGNFPGRFSGRQFSNSRSEMNVSTLELGDSALYLCASRRGTPGGSGYTFGSGTRLTVV.

This clonotype was recorded at least ten times. The chain has TRBV5-1 and TRBJ1-1; D call uncertain. The CDR3 consists of 17 residues. The V gene lost 0 bases and the J gene lost 0 bases, with 15 bases spanning the gap. Germline V lookup: CDR1 SGHRS, CDR2 YFSETQ. The CDR3 protein is CASSLGEGRSMNTEAFF. The CDR3, as DNA: TGCGCCAGCAGCTTGGGTGAAGGGAGGAGCATGAACACTGAAGCTTTCTTT.

This clonotype is classed as medium-sized. The chain carries TRBV6-5 and TRBJ2-1, with 11 positions matching TRBD2. V was clipped by 2 bases and J by 5 bases; unmatched bases: 2. The CDR3 length is 15 residues. Germline assignment: CDR1 MNHEY and CDR2 SVGAGI. CDR3 sequence reads: CASSYGTSGNNEQFF. The CDR3 region has the DNA TGTGCCAGCAGTTACGGGACTAGCGGAAACAATGAGCAGTTCTTC.

Ten or more counts support this clonotype. The gene calls are TRBV7-9 and TRBJ2-6; no reliable D call. CDR3 length: 14 amino acids. Trimming cost V 6 bases and J 4 bases, with 10 bases left between them. Germline V CDR1 and CDR2: SEHNR, FQNEAQ (reference sequence). The CDR3 coding sequence is TGTGCCAGCAGGATAAGTTCCGGGGCCAACGTCCTGACTTTC. This sequence encodes CASRISSGANVLTF.

A note on this clonotype: A much larger clone is a single base away; this may be a read error. The rearrangement uses TRBV12-3 or TRBV12-4 and TRBJ2-5; a possible D gene is TRBD1 (5 bases). The CDR3 has 12 amino acids. The CDR3 sequence is CAGSLESRGQYF. The DNA for the CDR3 is TGTGCCGGCAGTTTAGAGAGTAGGGGCCAGTACTTC.

V gene TRBV7-9 combines with J gene TRBJ2-3; D perhaps matches TRBD1 (6 bases). Deletions cut 5 bases from V and 2 bases from J, with 11 bases between. The germline V gene has CDR1 SEHNR and CDR2 FQNEAQ (reference sequence). The CDR3 runs to 14 residues. The CDR3 region has the DNA TGTGCCAGCAGCCCTAGGGGGAACACAGATACGCAGTATTTT. This encodes CASSPRGNTDTQYF.

Points on this clonotype: An end of the junction differs from the germline gene, which may be a read error. The rearrangement joins TRBV6-1 to TRBJ1-5; 8 bases map to TRBD1. Germline CDR1 and CDR2: MNHNS and SASEGT. The CDR3 is 16 amino acids. The DNA of the CDR3 is TGTGCCAGCAGCTCCCGGACAGGGCTGAGCATTCAGCCCCAGAATTTT. It codes for CASSSRTGLSIQPQNF.

This clonotype showed up many times. This chain links TRBV11-2 with TRBJ1-1; TRBD1 is a possible D gene (5 bases). V lost 3 bases and J lost 3, with 11 bases in between. Germline V gives CDR1 SGHAT, CDR2 FQNNGV. The CDR3 has 14 amino acids. CDR3 sequence: CASSLAGPHTEAFF. The CDR3 DNA is TGTGCCAGCAGCTTGGCAGGGCCCCACACTGAAGCTTTCTTT.

There are many counts of this clonotype. With a much larger clone just one base away, this may be a read error. V gene TRBV20-1 combines with J gene TRBJ1-2; 7 bases are shared with TRBD1. The CDR3 length is 14 residues. Germline assignment: CDR1 DFQATT and CDR2 SNEGSKA (reference sequence). Germline trimming cut 3 bases from V and 3 bases from J; bases unmatched to any gene: 7. The CDR3: CSASPAGGDYGYTF. The CDR3 bases are TGCAGTGCTAGTCCGGCAGGGGGGGACTATGGCTACACCTTC.

This clonotype was seen ten or more times. The chain carries TRBV11-3 and TRBJ1-1; D is ambiguous. The CDR3 has 15 residues. V lost 5 bases and J lost 1, with 14 bases in between. Germline loops: CDR1 SGHNT, CDR2 YENEEA. CDR3 sequence: CASSHSSPQNTEAFF. CDR3 DNA: TGTGCCAGCAGCCATTCTTCCCCTCAGAACACTGAAGCTTTCTTT.

This clonotype has at least ten counts. V usage is TRBV11-3 and J usage is TRBJ2-3, with D possibly matching TRBD1 (5 bases). CDR1 is SGHNT and CDR2 is YENEEA in the germline V gene. This CDR3 is 12 amino acids long. V gave up 5 bases and J gave up 4 bases, with 7 bases separating them. The CDR3 is CASSRGPDTQYF. Here the CDR3 DNA reads TGTGCCAGCAGCAGGGGCCCAGATACGCAGTATTTT.

The sample holds many counts of this clonotype. The rearrangement joins TRBV2 to TRBJ1-2, with a weak D call TRBD1 (6 bases). The CDR3 length is 14 residues. From germline, CDR1 is SNHLY and CDR2 FYNNEI. Trimming stripped 6 bases from V and 8 bases from J, with 19 bases between. CDR3 protein: CASSVRTGAFGYTF. CDR3 DNA sequence: TGTGCCAGCAGCGTTAGAACGGGGGCTTTCGGCTACACCTTC.

The DNA for the CDR3 is TGTGCCACCAGCAGAAGACAGGGGGCCGGAAACACCATATATTTT. This encodes CATSRRQGAGNTIYF. The chain has TRBV15 and TRBJ1-3; 10 positions match TRBD1. The V gene end was trimmed by 2 bases and the J gene end by 4 bases; junction bases not matched to a gene: 2. CDR3 length: 15 amino acids. The germline V gene encodes CDR1 LNHNV and CDR2 YYDKDF (reference sequence).

This clonotype has a count of ten or more. The chain uses TRBV5-6 and TRBJ1-2; no definite D call. CDR1 SGHDT and CDR2 YYEEEE come from the germline V gene. Trimming removed 1 base at V and 7 bases at J, with 17 bases between. The CDR3 spans 15 residues. The DNA of the CDR3 is TGTGCCAGCAGCTTGTCCGCTCTATCCGGTCGTGGCTACACCTTC. It encodes CASSLSALSGRGYTF.

The table lists this clonotype with many counts. The chain has TRBV4-1 and TRBJ1-5; no clear D gene. The CDR3 loop spans 15 amino acids. V shed 0 bases and J shed 7 bases, with 13 bases lying between them. Germline CDR1 reads MGHRA; CDR2 reads YSYEKL. The CDR3 here is CASSQDAESAQPQHF. The CDR3 DNA follows: TGCGCCAGCAGCCAAGATGCAGAATCCGCCCAGCCCCAGCATTTT.

This clonotype was seen many times. The V gene is TRBV7-9, the J gene TRBJ1-2; TRBD1 matches at 9 bases. Germline loops: CDR1 SEHNR, CDR2 FQNEAQ (reference sequence). J lost 5 bases, V lost 1 base, and 5 bases had no gene match. The CDR3 runs to 15 residues. The CDR3 loop reads CASSLVPGQGYGYTF. The CDR3, as DNA: TGTGCCAGCAGCTTAGTTCCGGGACAGGGTTATGGCTACACCTTC.

The CDR3 bases are TGTGCCAGCGGTCGGGGTTTTACCGGGGAGCTGTTTTTT. Translated: CASGRGFTGELFF. V and J are TRBV27 and TRBJ2-2, with TRBD2 as a possible D gene (5 bases). CDR1 and CDR2 (germline): MNHEY, SMNVEV (reference sequence). The V gene lost 8 bases and the J gene lost 5 bases, with 12 bases spanning the gap. This CDR3 is built from 13 residues.

The table lists this clonotype with many counts. V and J are TRBV11-3 and TRBJ1-2; D unresolved. The CDR3 sequence is 12 residues long. Looked up from germline, CDR1 is SGHNT and CDR2 is YENEEA. Trimming removed 7 bases at V and 2 bases at J, with 8 bases between. The CDR3 sequence: CASTDTNYGYTF. The CDR3 DNA reads TGTGCCAGCACCGACACCAACTATGGCTACACCTTC.

Comment on this clonotype: This may be a read error: a much more frequent sequence differs by one nucleotide. The rearrangement joins TRBV7-6 to TRBJ2-1; 12 positions match TRBD2. Germline V gene lookup returns CDR1 SGHVS and CDR2 FNYEAQ. CDR3 length equals 17 residues. V shed 7 bases, J shed 9 bases, and the junction held 16 bases outside the gene matches. CDR3 sequence reads: CASISPGLAGGPSEQFF. Here the CDR3 DNA reads TGTGCCAGCATCTCCCCCGGCCTAGCGGGGGGGCCGAGTGAGCAGTTCTTC.

Relative to its sample, this clonotype is medium-sized. The chain is built from TRBV5-1 and TRBJ2-2, with TRBD2 identical over 8 bases. Germline CDR1 reads SGHRS; CDR2 reads YFSETQ. V trimming: 7 bases; J trimming: 1 base; junction bases outside the gene matches: 3. The CDR3 loop spans 14 amino acids. In nucleotides, the CDR3 is TGCGCCAGCGGCCGGGGGGGGAACACCGGGGAGCTGTTTTTT. This codes for CASGRGGNTGELFF.

A few counts support this clonotype. With a far larger clone one base away, a read error is the likely cause. DNA for the CDR3: TGTTCCAGCAGTTACTCTCCGGACAGTCGGAGTGGCTACACCTTC. This codes for CSSSYSPDSRSGYTF. V is TRBV6-6 and J is TRBJ1-2, with D perhaps matching TRBD1 (6 bases). The CDR3 runs 15 residues. Germline CDR1 and CDR2: MNHNY and SVGAGI (reference sequence).

This clonotype was counted ten times or more. This chain links TRBV6-9 with TRBJ1-1; 8 positions agree with TRBD1. The V gene end was trimmed by 4 bases and the J gene end by 7 bases; junction bases not matched to a gene: 11. The CDR3 is made up of 15 amino acids. Germline V gives CDR1 MNHGY, CDR2 SVAAGI. The CDR3 reads CASSSTLRGLGEAFF. The CDR3 bases are TGTGCCAGCAGTTCAACACTCAGGGGGCTTGGTGAAGCTTTCTTT.

As regards this clonotype: A far larger clone lies a single base away; this is likely a read error. The chain joins TRBV20-1 to TRBJ2-7; 14 positions match TRBD2. Trimming at V came to 3 bases and at J to 7 bases, leaving 11 bases not matched to a gene. Looked up from germline, CDR1 is DFQATT and CDR2 is SNEGSKA (reference sequence). The CDR3 is 16 residues long. The CDR3 reads CSASPGLAGGGNEQYF. CDR3 bases: TGCAGTGCTAGCCCTGGACTAGCGGGGGGTGGCAATGAGCAGTACTTC.

V is TRBV7-2 and J is TRBJ1-5; 9 bases align to TRBD1. V trimming: 6 bases; J trimming: 1 base; junction bases outside the gene matches: 4. The CDR3 contains 15 residues. Germline V gives CDR1 SGHTA, CDR2 FQGNSA. CDR3 protein: CASSSTGGSNQPQHF. CDR3 DNA: TGTGCCAGCAGTTCAACAGGGGGCAGCAATCAGCCCCAGCATTTT. The full variable domain, rest sourced from reference TRBV7-2 and TRBJ1-5, is GAGVSQSPSNKVTEKGKDVELRCDPISGHTALYWYRQSLGQGLEFLIYFQGNSAPDKSGLPSDRFSAERTGGSVSTLTIQRTQQEDSAVYLCASSSTGGSNQPQHFGDGTRLSIL.

This clonotype is labeled medium-sized (0.01 to 0.1%). V and J are TRBV28 and TRBJ1-2, with 12 bases matching TRBD1. Germline V gene lookup returns CDR1 MDHEN and CDR2 SYDVKM. Trimming took 3 bases from V and 7 from J; bases not matched to a gene: 12. The CDR3 contains 17 residues. The CDR3 loop reads CASSLGTGQGAAGGYTF. The CDR3 region has the DNA TGTGCCAGCAGTTTGGGTACGGGACAGGGGGCGGCAGGTGGCTACACCTTC.

Comments on this clonotype: A far more abundant clone sits one base away, making this likely a read error. The chain links TRBV6-4 to TRBJ1-6; D remains ambiguous. V was trimmed by 5 bases and J by 3 bases, leaving 17 bases between them. CDR3 size: 17 residues. In germline, CDR1 is MRHNA, CDR2 SNTAGT. CDR3 sequence reads: CASSYGSRWGYNSPLHF. In nucleotides, the CDR3 is TGTGCCAGCAGTTACGGTTCCCGATGGGGCTATAATTCACCCCTCCACTTT.

This clonotype appeared many times. This chain uses TRBV19 with TRBJ2-6; no clear D gene. CDR1 is LNHDA and CDR2 is SQIVND in the germline V gene (reference sequence). CDR3 length: 15 amino acids. V was trimmed by 6 bases and J by 0 bases, leaving 9 bases between them. Here the CDR3 reads CASSRKASGANVLTF. The DNA for the CDR3 is TGTGCCAGTAGCCGGAAGGCCTCTGGGGCCAACGTCCTGACTTTC.

Note on this clonotype: Possible read error: a much larger clone is one base away. This chain joins TRBV6-2 or TRBV6-3 and TRBJ1-4, with TRBD1 identical over 9 bases. The CDR3 extends over 17 amino acids. Per the germline V gene, CDR1 is MNHEY and CDR2 is SVGEGT. This chain's CDR3 is CASSEKGQGYGNERLFF. CDR3 sequence (DNA): TGTGCCAGCAGTGAAAAGGGACAGGGTTACGGTAATGAAAGACTGTTTTTT.

This clonotype was counted between two and nine times. V usage is TRBV4-1 and J usage is TRBJ2-5, with 8 bases aligning to TRBD2. Germline V gene sequence: CDR1 MGHRA, CDR2 YSYEKL. The CDR3 totals 16 residues. V lost 4 bases to trimming and J lost 5 bases; unmatched junction nucleotides: 12. This chain's CDR3 is CASSRLGIAGYETQYF. CDR3 sequence (DNA): TGCGCCAGCAGCCGACTAGGAATAGCGGGGTACGAGACCCAGTACTTC.

In this sample, this clonotype turned up many times. The chain employs TRBV28 and TRBJ2-7, with D unresolved. The V gene lost 7 bases and the J gene lost 3 bases, with 10 bases spanning the gap. Germline CDR1 and CDR2: MDHEN and SYDVKM. The CDR3 length is 12 residues. The CDR3 DNA follows: TGTGCCAGCAATAGGGAATTCTACGAGCAGTACTTC. Its protein is CASNREFYEQYF.

This clonotype was detected many times. V is TRBV5-5 and J is TRBJ1-3; unclear D gene. V dropped 4 bases and J dropped 0 bases, with 20 bases sitting between them. This CDR3 is built from 18 residues. Germline-derived CDR1 and CDR2 are SGHKS and YYEKEE (reference sequence). This CDR3 is CASSPPVAQFVSGNTIYF. The CDR3 nucleotides are TGTGCCAGCAGCCCCCCAGTTGCACAGTTCGTCTCTGGAAACACCATATATTTT.